This T cell receptor beta chain stems from a study of T cells after somatic rescue of genetic block. Germline lookup yields CDR1 SGHRS and CDR2 YFSETQ. The CDR3 consists of 18 residues. V was pared by 0 bases and J by 1 base, with 3 bases of the junction left unmatched. Profiling relied on immunoSEQ multiplex PCR, and the TCRdb table lists in-frame clones only, not all of them. The sample holds around 67,000 clones, under 95% seen once. The chain carries TRBV5-1 and TRBJ2-2; TRBD2 matches 13 bases. The sequence was collected from a man between 35 and 55 years old. Sequences were obtained from peripheral blood mononuclear cells (PBMCs). The CDR3 is CASSLGTSGRWNTGELFF. Written as DNA, the CDR3 is TGCGCCAGCAGCTTGGGGACTAGCGGGAGATGGAACACCGGGGAGCTGTTTTTT.